These 28 T cell receptor beta chains share one sample of origin, sequenced in a study of control samples from healthy donors and cancer patients. Repertoires were generated with immunoSEQ multiplex PCR, while TCRdb's copy carries only in-frame clones and drops some. Altogether tens of thousands of clones are present, roughly 88% being singletons, with the ten largest covering 13%. Sample: PBMCs. Receptor source: a man aged 45 to 65 with lung cancer.

This chain links TRBV6-4 with TRBJ2-6, with 7 positions matching TRBD1. V dropped 4 bases and J dropped 0; count of bases not matched to a gene: 6. Germline V gene sequence: CDR1 MRHNA, CDR2 SNTAGT. This CDR3 is 17 amino acids long. DNA of the CDR3: TGTGCCAGCAGTGCGACAGGGATTAGCTCTGGGGCCAACGTCCTGACTTTC. This gives the protein CASSATGISSGANVLTF.

The chain combines TRBV12-3 or TRBV12-4 with TRBJ1-1; TRBD1 is a possible D gene (5 bases). V dropped 4 bases and J dropped 5 bases, with 11 bases sitting between them. CDR3 length: 13 residues. The CDR3 loop is CASSSSGLTEAFF. The DNA for the CDR3 is TGTGCCAGCAGTTCATCAGGGTTGACTGAAGCTTTCTTT.

V is TRBV29-1 and J is TRBJ1-1, with TRBD1 matching over 8 bases. The CDR3 loop spans 14 amino acids. V lost 7 bases and J lost 6; bases outside the gene matches: 13. The V gene's germline CDR1 is SQVTM and CDR2 ANQGSEA. This CDR3 reads CSALQLQGDAEAFF. The CDR3 nucleotides are TGCAGCGCTTTACAGTTACAGGGGGACGCTGAAGCTTTCTTT.

On this clone itself: Additional DNA sequences in this sample encode the identical CDR3. This chain uses TRBV10-3 with TRBJ1-2, with D perhaps matching TRBD1 (5 bases). The germline V gene has CDR1 ENHRY and CDR2 SYGVKD. V was pared by 6 bases and J by 2 bases, with 19 bases between. The CDR3 has 16 amino acids. This CDR3 is CAISGDRSAGNYGYTF. The CDR3 DNA is TGTGCCATCAGCGGGGACCGCTCCGCTGGGAACTATGGCTACACCTTC.

This chain uses TRBV25-1 with TRBJ2-7; D ambiguous. Trimming pared 8 bases from V and 4 bases from J, leaving 3 bases between. The CDR3 spans 9 residues. From germline, CDR1 is MGHDK and CDR2 SYGVNS. The CDR3 loop is CASSYEQYF. For the CDR3, the DNA is TGTGCCAGCTCTTACGAGCAGTACTTC.

The rearrangement joins TRBV6-2 or TRBV6-3 to TRBJ2-7; the match to TRBD2 covers 9 bases. The J segment lost 5 bases and the V segment lost 5 bases, leaving 7 bases of the junction unmatched. Germline V CDR1 and CDR2: MNHEY, SVGEGT. The CDR3 totals 14 residues. CDR3 nucleotide sequence: TGTGCCAGCAGTCGCCCGGGACTAGCCAACGAGCAGTACTTC. Its translation: CASSRPGLANEQYF.

This clone was detected only once. V is TRBV7-2 and J is TRBJ2-2, with D possibly TRBD2 on 6 matching bases. Germline V CDR1 and CDR2: SGHTA, FQGNSA. The V end was cut by 6 bases, the J end by 7 bases, with 18 bases between. This CDR3 has 15 amino acids. The CDR3 coding sequence is TGTGCCAGCAGACGGCGGGGCCCCCAGGTCGGGGAGCTGTTTTTT. Its protein is CASRRRGPQVGELFF. Full variable domain (remainder filled in from reference TRBV7-2 and TRBJ2-2): GAGVSQSPSNKVTEKGKDVELRCDPISGHTALYWYRQSLGQGLEFLIYFQGNSAPDKSGLPSDRFSAERTGGSVSTLTIQRTQQEDSAVYLCASRRRGPQVGELFFGEGSRLTVL.

V usage is TRBV11-2 and J usage is TRBJ2-1; 8 positions agree with TRBD2. Germline V gene sequence: CDR1 SGHAT, CDR2 FQNNGV. The CDR3 has 16 residues. Trimming at V came to 0 bases and at J to 5 bases, leaving 6 bases not matched to a gene. DNA of the CDR3: TGTGCCAGCAGCTTAGAGGGGGCTAGCGGGCACAATGAGCAGTTCTTC. Protein sequence: CASSLEGASGHNEQFF.

The rearrangement links TRBV19 to TRBJ1-2; D not certain. The CDR3 contains 12 residues. Germline V gene sequence: CDR1 LNHDA, CDR2 SQIVND (reference sequence). V was shortened by 1 base and J by 9 bases, with 9 bases between the two germline ends. The CDR3 bases are TGTGCCAGTAGTATAGTGGAAGTAAGCTACACCTTC. Residues: CASSIVEVSYTF.

This chain joins TRBV5-1 and TRBJ2-2; weak D call: TRBD1 (5 bases). CDR3 size: 15 residues. The germline V gene encodes CDR1 SGHRS and CDR2 YFSETQ. V dropped 1 base and J dropped 0 bases, with 7 bases sitting between them. CDR3 DNA: TGCGCCAGCAGCTTGCAGGGATCGAACACCGGGGAGCTGTTTTTT. It encodes CASSLQGSNTGELFF.

The rearrangement uses TRBV11-1 and TRBJ2-1; TRBD2 matches at 10 bases. Germline V gene sequence: CDR1 SGHAT, CDR2 FQDESV (reference sequence). The V gene end was trimmed by 3 bases and the J gene end by 6 bases; junction bases not matched to a gene: 2. The CDR3 contains 14 residues. The DNA of the CDR3 is TGTGCCAGCAGCTTTACTAGCGGGGCCAATGAGCAGTTCTTC. Translating gives CASSFTSGANEQFF. Full variable domain (missing parts from reference TRBV11-1 and TRBJ2-1): EAEVAQSPRYKITEKSQAVAFWCDPISGHATLYWYRQILGQGPELLVQFQDESVVDDSQLPKDRFSAERLKGVDSTLKIQPAELGDSAMYLCASSFTSGANEQFFGPGTRLTVL.

CDR3 coding DNA: TGTGCCAGCGGGACAGGGGGTCCCTTCTATGGCTACACCTTC. Translation gives CASGTGGPFYGYTF. The V call is TRBV3-1 (or the pseudogene TRBV3-2), the J call TRBJ1-2; 11 nucleotides align to TRBD1. This CDR3 region has 14 residues. CDR1 and CDR2 (germline): LGHDT, YNNKEL (reference sequence). J was trimmed by 4 bases and V by 8 bases; bases with no gene match: 6.

V gene TRBV5-1 combines with J gene TRBJ2-2; D gene unclear. Germline values: CDR1 SGHRS, CDR2 YFSETQ. The CDR3 runs to 14 residues. Trimming took 4 bases from V and 1 from J, leaving 8 bases between them. The CDR3 loop is CASSTPENTGELFF. The CDR3 bases are TGCGCCAGCAGCACACCAGAGAACACCGGGGAGCTGTTTTTT.

V and J are TRBV29-1 and TRBJ1-1; 7 nucleotides line up with TRBD1. Germline values: CDR1 SQVTM, CDR2 ANQGSEA. CDR3 size: 13 residues. With V trimmed by 3 bases and J by 0 bases, 1 base remained unmatched. This CDR3 reads CSVEGQMNTEAFF. For the CDR3, the DNA is TGCAGCGTTGAGGGACAGATGAACACTGAAGCTTTCTTT.

Here the CDR3 reads CASTGMGMNTEAFF. CDR3 nucleotides: TGTGCCAGCACGGGAATGGGCATGAACACTGAAGCTTTCTTT. The chain is built from TRBV6-5 and TRBJ1-1; the D is unclear. This CDR3 is built from 14 residues. V dropped 7 bases and J dropped 0 bases, with 12 bases sitting between them. Germline CDR1 and CDR2: MNHEY and SVGAGI.

This chain joins TRBV7-2 and TRBJ1-3, with a possible D match to TRBD1 (6 bases). The CDR3 runs to 16 residues. Germline loops: CDR1 SGHTA, CDR2 FQGNSA. The V and J ends lost 0 bases and 0 bases respectively, with 9 bases between them. CDR3 in DNA: TGTGCCAGCAGCTTAGCCGGACAGAACTCTGGAAACACCATATATTTT. Amino acids: CASSLAGQNSGNTIYF.

The chain joins TRBV7-2 to TRBJ1-5; 8 nucleotides align to TRBD1. The CDR3 sequence is 15 residues long. The V segment lost 5 bases and the J segment 4 bases; nucleotides outside the gene matches: 7. Germline lookup yields CDR1 SGHTA and CDR2 FQGNSA. The CDR3 reads CASSQGQGRNQPQHF. In DNA, the CDR3 is TGTGCCAGCAGCCAAGGACAGGGTAGGAATCAGCCCCAGCATTTT.

This sequence joins TRBV5-1 and TRBJ1-1, with D maybe TRBD1 (6 bases). The germline V gene encodes CDR1 SGHRS and CDR2 YFSETQ. The V and J ends lost 0 bases and 7 bases respectively, with 13 bases between them. The CDR3 is 14 residues long. The CDR3 sequence is CASSLGGAAGEAFF. CDR3 sequence (DNA): TGCGCCAGCAGCTTGGGGGGGGCCGCAGGTGAAGCTTTCTTT. The whole variable domain, remainder taken from reference TRBV5-1 and TRBJ1-1, is KAGVTQTPRYLIKTRGQQVTLSCSPISGHRSVSWYQQTPGQGLQFLFEYFSETQRNKGNFPGRFSGRQFSNSRSEMNVSTLELGDSALYLCASSLGGAAGEAFFGQGTRLTVV.

The chain uses TRBV19 and TRBJ2-7; 9 nucleotides align to TRBD1. This CDR3 is 16 amino acids long. Germline V lookup: CDR1 LNHDA, CDR2 SQIVND (reference sequence). Trimming removed 6 bases from V and 12 bases from J; junction bases left unmatched: 21. Here the CDR3 DNA reads TGTGCCAGTAGCGCTATCCCGGGACAGGGAAGTTCTCTTACGTACTTC. Its translation: CASSAIPGQGSSLTYF.

The rearrangement uses TRBV7-9 and TRBJ1-2; D unclear. The ends were cut back, 5 bases at V and 4 bases at J, with 17 bases in the middle. Germline values: CDR1 SEHNR, CDR2 FQNEAQ (reference sequence). CDR3 size: 15 residues. The CDR3 loop is CASSPAGTSLYGYTF. CDR3 nucleotides: TGTGCCAGCAGCCCAGCAGGCACCTCCCTCTATGGCTACACCTTC.

The rearrangement links TRBV6-5 to TRBJ1-5; 7 nucleotides match TRBD1. Germline values: CDR1 MNHEY, CDR2 SVGAGI. Trimming took 11 bases from V and 3 from J; bases not matched to a gene: 7. The CDR3 length is 13 residues. The CDR3: CASRGQINQPQHF. CDR3 in DNA: TGTGCCTCTAGGGGGCAGATCAATCAGCCCCAGCATTTT.

This clone is a singleton in its sample. J is TRBJ1-1 and V is TRBV6-5; 7 bases fit TRBD1. V shed 6 bases, J shed 5 bases, and the junction held 12 bases outside the gene matches. CDR1 is MNHEY, CDR2 SVGAGI, per germline. There are 15 residues in the CDR3. DNA for the CDR3: TGTGCCAGCAGCCCAACCCAGGGGGGTAGGACTGAAGCTTTCTTT. This gives the protein CASSPTQGGRTEAFF.

Details on this clone: The same CDR3 arises from other DNA sequences in this sample as well. The chain combines TRBV7-3 with TRBJ2-1; D is perhaps TRBD2 (7 bases). Trimming shortened V by 3 bases and J by 9 bases, and 12 bases separated the two germline ends. This CDR3 spans 13 amino acids. Germline V gives CDR1 SGHTA, CDR2 FQGTGA. The CDR3 reads CASSFKGGGEQFF. CDR3 coding DNA: TGTGCCAGCAGCTTTAAGGGGGGGGGTGAGCAGTTCTTC.

The genes are TRBV20-1 and TRBJ2-5, with D uncertain. Looked up from germline, CDR1 is DFQATT and CDR2 is SNEGSKA (reference sequence). Trimming removed 0 bases at V and 4 bases at J, with 3 bases between. This CDR3 contains 11 residues. CDR3 sequence: CSARDRETQYF. CDR3 coding DNA: TGCAGTGCTAGAGATCGAGAGACCCAGTACTTC.

This rearrangement joins TRBV10-3 to TRBJ2-2, with D possibly TRBD1 on 7 matching bases. The V end was cut by 7 bases, the J end by 5 bases, with 14 bases between. Looked up from germline, CDR1 is ENHRY and CDR2 is SYGVKD. The CDR3 covers 14 residues. The CDR3 reads CAITNSGGTGELFF. The DNA for the CDR3 is TGTGCCATCACTAACTCAGGGGGGACCGGGGAGCTGTTTTTT.

This chain connects TRBV27 to TRBJ2-5; 10 bases map to TRBD2. The germline V gene encodes CDR1 MNHEY and CDR2 SMNVEV (reference sequence). The CDR3 runs 17 residues. With V trimmed by 5 bases and J by 3 bases, 12 bases remained unmatched. The CDR3 sequence: CASSPLESGGAEETQYF. The CDR3 coding sequence is TGTGCCAGCAGTCCCCTGGAAAGCGGGGGGGCAGAAGAGACCCAGTACTTC.

This chain connects TRBV25-1 to TRBJ1-2; a possible D gene is TRBD1 (6 bases). Germline V gives CDR1 MGHDK, CDR2 SYGVNS. With 2 bases removed from V and 5 bases from J, the gap between germline ends came to 18 bases. The CDR3 extends over 16 amino acids. CDR3 residues: CASSEIGGTSRYGYTF. DNA for the CDR3: TGTGCCAGCAGTGAAATCGGCGGGACATCGCGGTATGGCTACACCTTC.

The V gene is TRBV25-1, the J gene TRBJ1-1; D call uncertain. The CDR3 length is 14 residues. Deletions cut 3 bases from V and 5 bases from J, with 13 bases between. Per germline, CDR1 MGHDK and CDR2 SYGVNS. CDR3 region: CASSESYGSTEAFF. DNA for the CDR3: TGTGCCAGCAGTGAGAGTTATGGATCTACTGAAGCTTTCTTT.